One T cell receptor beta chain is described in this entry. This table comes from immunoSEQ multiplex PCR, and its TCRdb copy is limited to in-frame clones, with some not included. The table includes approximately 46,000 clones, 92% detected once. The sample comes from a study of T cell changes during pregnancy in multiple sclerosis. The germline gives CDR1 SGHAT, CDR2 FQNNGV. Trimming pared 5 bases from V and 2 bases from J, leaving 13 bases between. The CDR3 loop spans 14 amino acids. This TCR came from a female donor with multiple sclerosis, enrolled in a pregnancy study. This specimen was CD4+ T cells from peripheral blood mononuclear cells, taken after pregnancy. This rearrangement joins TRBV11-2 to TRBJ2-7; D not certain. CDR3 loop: CASSAYTSTYEQYF. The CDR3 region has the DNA TGTGCCAGCAGCGCCTATACTTCTACCTACGAGCAGTACTTC.